These 17 T cell receptor beta chains were sequenced from one sample in a study of regulatory T cells in long-lasting Graves disease. Construction of the TCR beta libraries employed iRepertoire HTBI primers in conjunction with Arm-PCR of CDR3 regions. TCRdb analysed the multiplex PCR reads with MiXCR anew, one entry per CDR3 protein. The sample holds around 400,000 distinct CDR3 sequences, roughly 15% seen once. The time point was: newly diagnosed GD, antithyroid drugs for less than 3 months. PBMCs were the source of the RNA used for TCR sequencing. The material was peripheral blood mononuclear cells (PBMCs), obtained at new diagnosis, from a patient treated with antithyroid drugs. The origin of the receptors is a female donor with Graves disease.

This clonotype showed up many times. This rearrangement joins TRBV5-1 to TRBJ1-3, with D perhaps matching TRBD1 (5 bases). V was trimmed by 0 bases and J by 0 bases, leaving 13 bases between them. CDR1 is SGHRS, CDR2 YFSETQ, per germline. The CDR3 spans 17 residues. CDR3 in amino acids: CASSLGGTANSGNTIYF. The CDR3 nucleotides read TGCGCCAGCAGCTTGGGCGGGACGGCTAACTCTGGAAACACCATATATTTT.

This clonotype has at least ten counts. The V gene is TRBV28, the J gene TRBJ2-1; 13 nucleotides align to TRBD2. From germline, CDR1 is MDHEN and CDR2 SYDVKM. After removal of 5 bases from V and 15 bases from J, the junction contained 16 bases not matched to a gene. The CDR3 totals 16 residues. Written as DNA, the CDR3 is TGTGCCAGCAGTACCACGACGGGACTAGCGGGATACTCCCCGTTCTTC. This sequence encodes CASSTTTGLAGYSPFF.

This clonotype has a count of ten or more. The V call is TRBV5-1, the J call TRBJ1-6; D is unresolved. The CDR3 is 14 amino acids. The germline V gene encodes CDR1 SGHRS and CDR2 YFSETQ. V lost 4 bases, J lost 13 bases, and 18 bases lay in between. The CDR3 region is CASSPDPGAVPLHF. In DNA form, the CDR3 reads TGCGCCAGCAGCCCTGACCCCGGCGCGGTGCCCCTCCACTTT.

The chain carries TRBV3-1 and TRBJ1-5, with a weak D call TRBD1 (5 bases). Germline CDR1 LGHDT, CDR2 YNNKEL (reference sequence). Trimming stripped 5 bases from V and 6 bases from J, with 17 bases between. The CDR3 has 15 amino acids. CDR3 region: CASSLDAHGAQPQHF. The CDR3 bases are TGTGCCAGCAGCTTAGATGCGCACGGGGCTCAGCCCCAGCATTTT.

This clonotype turned up a few times. The chain couples TRBV19 to TRBJ2-2; TRBD2 matches 7 bases. CDR3 length: 14 amino acids. Germline-derived CDR1 and CDR2 are LNHDA and SQIVND (reference sequence). V lost 7 bases and J lost 6; bases outside the gene matches: 8. The CDR3 loop is CASKAGPGPGELFF. CDR3 bases: TGTGCCAGTAAAGCGGGGCCGGGGCCCGGGGAGCTGTTTTTT.

The chain uses TRBV3-1 and TRBJ2-3; 12 bases are shared with TRBD2. Germline V gene data show CDR1 as LGHDT and CDR2 as YNNKEL (reference sequence). The CDR3 sequence is 16 residues long. The J segment lost 3 bases and the V segment lost 1 base, leaving 2 bases of the junction unmatched. The CDR3 is CASSQVTSGSTDTQYF. The CDR3 nucleotides read TGTGCCAGCAGCCAAGTGACTAGCGGGAGTACAGATACGCAGTATTTT.

The chain is built from TRBV28 and TRBJ2-7; tentatively, D is TRBD2 (9 bases). V lost 8 bases to trimming and J lost 1 base, with 24 bases between them. In germline, CDR1 is MDHEN, CDR2 SYDVKM. The CDR3 has 17 amino acids. DNA for the CDR3: TGTGCCAGCGGATCCCTAGCGGGACAGGATAGGTCCTACGAGCAGTACTTC. This sequence encodes CASGSLAGQDRSYEQYF.

Ten or more counts support this clonotype. The CDR3 loop is CAWSDDRATEAFF. In DNA form, the CDR3 reads TGTGCCTGGAGTGACGACAGGGCAACTGAAGCTTTCTTT. The chain is built from TRBV30 and TRBJ1-1, with 7 bases that match TRBD1. The CDR3 extends over 13 amino acids. After removal of 1 base from V and 5 bases from J, the junction contained 4 bases not matched to a gene. CDR1 GTSNPN and CDR2 SVGIG come from the germline V gene (reference sequence).

This clonotype was seen at least ten times. V gene TRBV12-3 or TRBV12-4 combines with J gene TRBJ2-5; 7 nucleotides line up with TRBD2. J gave up 4 bases and V 5 bases, and 13 bases lay outside the gene matches. This CDR3 is 16 amino acids long. The CDR3 nucleotides read TGTGCCAGCAGTCTCCTGGCGGGGGTGCGTCCAGAGACCCAGTACTTC. It yields the protein CASSLLAGVRPETQYF.

This clonotype was observed at least ten times. This sequence joins TRBV13 and TRBJ1-4; TRBD1 matches 8 bases. Trimming at V came to 4 bases and at J to 2 bases, leaving 0 bases not matched to a gene. The CDR3 has 14 residues. Germline lookup yields CDR1 PRHDT and CDR2 FYEKMQ (reference sequence). CDR3 sequence reads: CASSYRGTNEKLFF. The CDR3 DNA is TGTGCCAGCAGCTACAGGGGGACTAATGAAAAACTGTTTTTT.

This clonotype was found many times. V and J are TRBV6-2 or TRBV6-3 and TRBJ2-7; perhaps TRBD1 as D (6 bases). V shed 6 bases and J shed 2 bases, with 11 bases lying between them. This CDR3 spans 13 amino acids. CDR1 MNHEY and CDR2 SVGEGT come from the germline V gene. The CDR3 DNA is TGTGCCAGCAGAGACGGACAGACCTACGAGCAGTACTTC. Amino acids: CASRDGQTYEQYF.

This clonotype was detected many times. The chain's CDR3 is CASSLEADYNEQFF. The CDR3 coding sequence is TGTGCCAGCAGCTTGGAGGCCGATTACAATGAGCAGTTCTTC. This rearrangement joins TRBV11-3 to TRBJ2-1, with D possibly TRBD2 on 5 matching bases. CDR1 is SGHNT, CDR2 YENEEA, per germline. The CDR3 spans 14 residues. The ends were cut back, 3 bases at V and 4 bases at J, with 10 bases in the middle.

This clonotype appeared once. A far larger clone is one nucleotide away, so this likely arose from a read error. This chain links TRBV7-3 with TRBJ2-1; TRBD2 aligns across 7 bases. The germline V gene encodes CDR1 SGHTA and CDR2 FQGTGA. The CDR3 totals 16 residues. Trimming took 2 bases from V and 7 from J; bases not matched to a gene: 11. This CDR3 is CASSLLAGPGGNEQFF. CDR3 sequence (DNA): TGTGCCAGCAGCTTATTGGCTGGGCCCGGGGGGAATGAGCAGTTCTTC.

This clonotype was seen many times. The gene calls are TRBV5-1 and TRBJ2-4; 9 positions match TRBD1. V dropped 4 bases and J dropped 7; count of bases not matched to a gene: 12. The germline CDR1 and CDR2 sequences are SGHRS and YFSETQ. The CDR3 is 16 amino acids. The CDR3 region is CASSNDSGTGKNIQYF. Here the CDR3 DNA reads TGCGCCAGCAGCAATGATTCCGGGACAGGGAAGAACATTCAGTACTTC. Using reference TRBV5-1 and TRBJ2-4 for the parts outside the CDR3, the full variable domain is KAGVTQTPRYLIKTRGQQVTLSCSPISGHRSVSWYQQTPGQGLQFLFEYFSETQRNKGNFPGRFSGRQFSNSRSEMNVSTLELGDSALYLCASSNDSGTGKNIQYFGAGTRLSVL.

This clonotype was counted only a few times. Germline is not matched at one junction end, which may reflect a read error. The rearrangement links TRBV10-3 to TRBJ1-2, with 7 bases aligning to TRBD1. This CDR3 is 15 amino acids long. The germline V gene encodes CDR1 ENHRY and CDR2 SYGVKD. The CDR3 here is CAVSESRGQNYGYTF. For the CDR3, the DNA is TGTGCCGTCAGTGAGTCGAGGGGACAGAACTATGGCTACACCTTC.

Comments on this clonotype: A much larger clone sits a single nucleotide away, making a read error possible. The rearrangement links TRBV29-1 to TRBJ2-5; weak D call: TRBD2 (5 bases). Germline CDR1 SQVTM, CDR2 ANQGSEA. This CDR3 is built from 17 residues. The CDR3 DNA is TGCAGCGTTGAAGATCCTCGGTCACTGACTATTCAAGGGACCCAGTACTTC. Amino acid sequence: CSVEDPRSLTIQGTQYF.

To note about this clonotype: This sequence is one base from a far larger clone and is likely a read error. The chain joins TRBV10-3 to TRBJ1-2; unclear D gene. The germline V gene has CDR1 ENHRY and CDR2 SYGVKD. V lost 4 bases to trimming and J lost 7 bases, with 13 bases between them. The CDR3 is 13 amino acids. CDR3 region: CAISGTDVGGYTF. The CDR3 DNA reads as TGTGCCATCAGTGGGACGGACGTGGGTGGCTACACCTTC.